This T cell receptor (beta chain) was sequenced during a study of blood T cell repertoires in COVID-19 (TCRdb year 2020). About the full investigation: Samples covering the acute and convalescent phases of COVID-19 were provided by collaborators in the United States, Italy and Spain. The prospective study material was composed of cDNA or gDNA derived from T cells, B-cell-depleted T cells, or PBMCs. Deeply sampled blood TCRbeta repertoires from subjects exposed to, actively infected with, or recovered from COVID-19 were included in the dataset. The repertoires were released in a freely available public database meant as a resource for research on the immune response to SARS-CoV-2. Samples were obtained from the ongoing ImmuneRACE study (first 160 participants) and from 1,000 to 1,500 subjects provided by 6 global collaborators. Nearly every sample came with metadata listing a de-identified subject ID, COVID-19 status, age in years and sex. Where HLA class I and class II types were available, the types were taken from metadata supplied by the sample provider, not from assay-based typing. What the work shows at the level of the full study, not this receptor alone: The amount of clinical and demographic metadata varied by source and participant and was provided uncurated.

TCRbeta CDR3 regions were amplified from genomic DNA using the immunoSEQ Assay, a bias-controlled multiplex PCR. On the study's bioinformatics: Nucleated cell counts per sample were estimated from amplification of reference gene primers within the assay. To quantify the absolute abundance of each unique TCRbeta CDR3 rearrangement, sequence reads were collapsed and filtered. For each sample, productive Simpson clonality was calculated as the square root of Simpson's diversity index over productive rearrangements. TCRdb holds this immuneACCESS table with in-frame rearrangements only. Some clones are missing; in checked studies, unresolved V genes explain under half, and the rest has no known cause. D and trimming come from the DNA, and the V and J calls and clone size come from that table. The sample data list roughly 500,000 clones, and around 89% of these were observed just once. The ten largest clones take up approximately 1.8% of the sample.

As for this clone: No cognate antigen has been identified for it. The record has no base qualities; no much larger clone is one base away.

Participants in the prospective study were aged about 18 to 95 years, lived in 24 United States geographic areas, and enrolled through a virtual design. To assign participants to cohorts, the prospective study relied on clinical history that participants themselves reported in a screening survey and a study questionnaire. For ImmuneRACE Cohort 3, a participant was defined as recovered based on two consecutive negative NP/OP PCR tests, clearance by a healthcare professional, or resolution of symptoms. Each participant in the prospective study had whole blood, serum and a nasopharyngeal or oropharyngeal swab collected by mobile phlebotomists. Participants in the prospective study had the option to provide additional blood draws and questionnaires over an approximately two-month period. Before DNA extraction, blood samples from the prospective study were shipped at room temperature or frozen. Spanning cysteine to phenylalanine, the CDR3 consists of 18 amino acids. This entry keeps only the CDR3 DNA: 54 bases, framed from base 1. V and J are truncated by 3 bases and 3 bases respectively, leaving an intervening sequence of 18 bases. In the germline V gene, CDR1 corresponds to MNHNS and CDR2 to SASEGT.

The sequenced sample was PBMCs or T cells enriched from blood (not recorded which). This TCR was sampled from a woman in her thirties or forties who had recovered from COVID-19. The rearranged chain carries TRBV6-1 and TRBJ2-6, with TRBD2 as a weak D call on 6 bases. The encoded CDR3 is CASSDRDGGLIGANVLTF. The nucleotide sequence is given as TGTGCCAGCAGTGACCGGGACGGGGGTCTCATTGGGGCCAACGTCCTGACTTTC.